This is a list of T cell receptor beta chains from one sample in a study of beta chain features in type 1 diabetes. Libraries were prepared by immunoSEQ multiplex PCR; TCRdb keeps only in-frame clonotypes and omits some of them. In the table there are about 160,000 clones, about 9.1% of which are singletons. Sequencing was performed on central memory CD4+ T cells from blood. The receptors stem from a woman between 18 and 29 years old in good health. Each CDR3 is given with its conserved first and last residue. A D gene is named only where the DNA matches it firmly. Clone size is given for some rows only: seen once, a few or many times, or a class if the clone is expanded.

TGCAGCGTTGCTCCGGGACAGGCAGAAGCTTTCTTT	CSVAPGQAEAFF	TRBV29-1	TRBJ1-1	TRBD1	few
TGTGCCACCCGACAGTATAATTCACCCCTCCACTTT	CATRQYNSPLHF	TRBV6-5	TRBJ1-6	.	few
TGTGCCAGCAACCCCAGGGGATCCGCTGAAGCTTTCTTT	CASNPRGSAEAFF	TRBV2	TRBJ1-1	.	few
TGTGCCAGCAGCTCCACCCCTATGGCGGGTTTTGACTTC	CASSSTPMAGFDF	TRBV11-3	TRBJ2-5	.	.
TGCAGCGTGAGGGGGAAGGATGGCTACACCTTC	CSVRGKDGYTF	TRBV29-1	TRBJ1-2	.	.
TGTGCCAGCAGCTTCACAGGGAGTAGCAATCAGCCCCAGCATTTT	CASSFTGSSNQPQHF	TRBV7-2	TRBJ1-5	.	few
TGTGCCAGCAGCTTAGGAGGTCCGCTCCAAGAGACCCAGTACTTC	CASSLGGPLQETQYF	TRBV11-1	TRBJ2-5	.	few
TGCGCCAGCAGCTTCACGCGGGGGGCCCAAATGTACGAGCAGTACTTC	CASSFTRGAQMYEQYF	TRBV5-1	TRBJ2-7	TRBD2	.
TGTGCCAGCAGCGCTAGACTAGCGGGCCCAGATACGCAGTATTTT	CASSARLAGPDTQYF	TRBV11-1	TRBJ2-3	TRBD2	few
TGTGCCAGTAGTCGGGGAGAGGAGACCCAGTACTTC	CASSRGEETQYF	TRBV19	TRBJ2-5	.	few
TGTGCCAGCAGTGAGGGCAGGGGACCCAATCAGCCCCAGCATTTT	CASSEGRGPNQPQHF	TRBV2	TRBJ1-5	.	few
TGTGCCAGCAGCTACGGTAGCGGGGCCAATGAGCAGTTCTTC	CASSYGSGANEQFF	TRBV7-2	TRBJ2-1	TRBD2	few
TGCGCCAGCAGCCTGCTAGCGGGGGGGCTCCGGGAGACCCAGTACTTC	CASSLLAGGLRETQYF	TRBV4-1	TRBJ2-5	TRBD2	.
TGTGCCAGCAGCCCCCAGGGGCTGAACACTGAAGCTTTCTTT	CASSPQGLNTEAFF	TRBV6-4	TRBJ1-1	.	.
TGCGCCAGCAGCCGAAACAGGGGCGCTAACTATGGCTACACCTTC	CASSRNRGANYGYTF	TRBV4-1	TRBJ1-2	TRBD1	.
TGTGCCAGCAGGGAAGCGAGCTCCTACAATGAGCAGTTCTTC	CASREASSYNEQFF	TRBV6-1	TRBJ2-1	.	.
TGTGCCACCAGCAGTGCTCGAGGGCCGGGAAACACCATATATTTT	CATSSARGPGNTIYF	TRBV15	TRBJ1-3	.	.
TGTGCCTGGAGTGTACGGGAGAGGGATACGCAGTATTTT	CAWSVRERDTQYF	TRBV30	TRBJ2-3	.	many
TGTGCCAGCAGCACACAGGGGAACACTGAAGCTTTCTTT	CASSTQGNTEAFF	TRBV7-9	TRBJ1-1	.	many
TGTGCCAGCAACCAGGAGGGGCTCACTGAAGCTTTCTTT	CASNQEGLTEAFF	TRBV2	TRBJ1-1	.	few
TGTGCCAGCCGGGACAGGAGGAACACTGAAGCTTTCTTT	CASRDRRNTEAFF	TRBV19	TRBJ1-1	TRBD1	.
TGTGCCAGCAGCCACAGGAACACTGAAGCTTTCTTT	CASSHRNTEAFF	TRBV4-2	TRBJ1-1	.	.
TGTGCCAGCAGGTCCCCAGGGGGTAATTCCTACGAGCAGTACTTC	CASRSPGGNSYEQYF	TRBV6-1	TRBJ2-7	TRBD1	.
TGCGCCAGCAGCTTGGGGGGGCGCGAGCAGTTCTTC	CASSLGGREQFF	TRBV5-1	TRBJ2-1	.	few
TGTGCCAGCACCAGAACTCCGGGACAGGGTGTCGAGCAGTACTTC	CASTRTPGQGVEQYF	TRBV6-1	TRBJ2-7	TRBD1	few
TGCAGCGTTCTTTTCCGCGGGTCTTCTAATGAAAAACTGTTTTTT	CSVLFRGSSNEKLFF	TRBV29-1	TRBJ1-4	.	.
TGTGCCAGCAGCCTAGAAGAACTAGAAGAGACCCAGTACTTC	CASSLEELEETQYF	TRBV7-6	TRBJ2-5	.	once
TGCGCCAGCAGCGTGGACAGCTATGGCTACACCTTC	CASSVDSYGYTF	TRBV5-1	TRBJ1-2	.	.
TGTGCCAGCATGAGAATAGCGGGGGGGCGCGAGCAGTACTTC	CASMRIAGGREQYF	TRBV27	TRBJ2-7	TRBD2	.
TGTGCCAGCAGCCGGGACAGAAACACTGAAGCTTTCTTT	CASSRDRNTEAFF	TRBV7-8	TRBJ1-1	TRBD1	few
TGTGCCAGCTCACCAGTCAGGCAGGGAGGGGACTATGGCTACACCTTC	CASSPVRQGGDYGYTF	TRBV18	TRBJ1-2	.	.
TGTGCCAGCAGCTTAACAGGAGGTGGGAGGGCCCCCGATACGCAGTATTTT	CASSLTGGGRAPDTQYF	TRBV7-3	TRBJ2-3	TRBD2	.
TGCGCCAGCAGCCCTCACGGACAGGGGGGGGTCTATGGCTACACCTTC	CASSPHGQGGVYGYTF	TRBV4-1	TRBJ1-2	TRBD1	.
TGTGCCAGCAGTCTCCAGGGACAGGGTATCCCTTCAAGAGAAAAACTGTTTTTT	CASSLQGQGIPSREKLFF	TRBV28	TRBJ1-4	TRBD1	.
TGTGCCAGCAGCTTGGGCGGGAGGGCCTACGAGCAGTACTTC	CASSLGGRAYEQYF	TRBV5-4	TRBJ2-7	TRBD2	few
TGTGCCAGCAGTTCGTTTAGCGGGTCGAACACCGGGGAGCTGTTTTTT	CASSSFSGSNTGELFF	TRBV6-5	TRBJ2-2	TRBD2	few
TGTGCCAGCAGCTTGGACGTCACTTCCTACGAGCAGTACTTC	CASSLDVTSYEQYF	TRBV5-6	TRBJ2-7	.	.
TGTGCCAGTAGTATAATTTCGACAGGGGATGTTGGCTACACCTTC	CASSIISTGDVGYTF	TRBV19	TRBJ1-2	TRBD1	few
TGCGCCAGCAGCCACGGGGGGACTACCCAGAATACGCAGTATTTT	CASSHGGTTQNTQYF	TRBV5-1	TRBJ2-3	TRBD2	few
TGTGCCAGCAGTACGCTTTTACAGGGTAGCAATCAGCCCCAGCATTTT	CASSTLLQGSNQPQHF	TRBV28	TRBJ1-5	.	.
TGTGCCACCTCCCTCTTCCGGGTGAACACTGAAGCTTTCTTT	CATSLFRVNTEAFF	TRBV6-1	TRBJ1-1	.	few
TGTGCCAGCGGACTAGCGGGGGGCTACAATGAGCAGTTCTTC	CASGLAGGYNEQFF	TRBV6-1	TRBJ2-1	TRBD2	few
TGTGCCAGCAGCTTAGCGGGTCGGAGGGGCTACACCTTC	CASSLAGRRGYTF	TRBV7-2	TRBJ1-2	.	.
TGTGCCAGTAGTATCGGACAGGGATTTAACTATGGCTACACCTTC	CASSIGQGFNYGYTF	TRBV19	TRBJ1-2	TRBD1	.
TGCAGCGTTGGCGGCCCCTCCTACAATGAGCAGTTCTTC	CSVGGPSYNEQFF	TRBV29-1	TRBJ2-1	.	.
TGTGCCAGTAGTAACGAAGGACAGTATGGTCAGCCCCAGCATTTT	CASSNEGQYGQPQHF	TRBV19	TRBJ1-5	.	few
TGTGCCATCGCAGGGGGACGGTGGAACACTGAAGCTTTCTTT	CAIAGGRWNTEAFF	TRBV19	TRBJ1-1	TRBD1	few
TGTGCCAGCAGCTTGAACAGGGCAGAGACCCAGTACTTC	CASSLNRAETQYF	TRBV11-3	TRBJ2-5	.	.
TGTGCCAGCAGCCCGGGACTAGCGGGGCCGCAAGAGACCCAGTACTTC	CASSPGLAGPQETQYF	TRBV11-2	TRBJ2-5	TRBD2	few
TGTGCCAGCAGCCTGTACAGGGGTGGGAACACTGAAGCTTTCTTT	CASSLYRGGNTEAFF	TRBV7-2	TRBJ1-1	TRBD1	.